What follows is one TCR beta chain and its context. Its specificity is unknown. This entry comes from a study of cytomegalovirus exposure and HLA in healthy donors. Across the whole study: The Caucasian-associated ancestry cluster contained 81% of the approximately 420 genotyped donors. Regarding the study as a whole: Investigators reported about 160 TCR beta chains as tied to cytomegalovirus. In a later analysis, TCR beta V- and J-gene trimming showed a link to a missense DCLRE1C variant. Across donors, most TCRs were seen rarely, yet some public ones were widespread.

PCR was performed using 60 Vbeta and 13 Jbeta primers. Data came from immunoSEQ multiplex PCR; TCRdb stores just in-frame clones and leaves some out. The sample consists of approximately 120,000 clones, roughly 66% of them appearing once. V gave up 2 bases and J gave up 2 bases; unmatched junction bases: 5. This CDR3 comprises 15 residues. Germline V CDR1 and CDR2: SGHRS, YFSETQ. Sequencing was carried out using PBMCs. The chain is built from TRBV5-1 and TRBJ2-5; TRBD2 matches 8 bases. This sequence was found in a man between 60 and 70 years old in good health and CMV-seropositive. The CDR3 DNA is TGCGCCAGCAGCTTTGGTCGGGGGGGGCAAGAGACCCAGTACTTC. Protein sequence: CASSFGRGGQETQYF.